Given below is one T cell receptor beta chain in context. What it binds is not known. Vbeta (60) and Jbeta (13) primers were used in the PCR. The repertoire was sequenced with immunoSEQ multiplex PCR; TCRdb's copy has only in-frame clones and lacks some. This table holds under 200,000 clones, about four fifths found once. The entry originates in a study of cytomegalovirus exposure and HLA in healthy donors. Study findings and constraints: Cytomegalovirus-associated status was assigned to approximately 160 TCR beta chains.

Germline CDR1 is SEHNR and CDR2 is FQNEAQ (reference sequence). The CDR3 spans 15 residues. V dropped 3 bases and J dropped 0 bases, with 10 bases sitting between them. V usage is TRBV7-9 and J usage is TRBJ2-3, with TRBD1 as a possible D gene (5 bases). Sequenced: PBMCs. The origin of this receptor is a man between 40 and 49 years old in good health and CMV-seropositive. CDR3 DNA sequence: TGTGCCAGCAGCTTGCAGGCAGGGAGCACAGATACGCAGTATTTT. The encoded protein is CASSLQAGSTDTQYF.